Described below is a single T cell receptor (beta chain) sequence and its context. Antigen specificity is unknown. These data belong to a study of T cells expressing NK-cell markers. Per the germline V gene, CDR1 is SGHTA and CDR2 is FQGNSA. CDR3 length: 13 amino acids. With the 5' RACE reads reprocessed, TCRdb shows one record per CDR3 protein and no DNA. Found here are 440,000 or so distinct CDR3 sequences; the top ten clones hold 6% to 9.5%. The study's findings and limits: There were a few donors in whom these clonotypes also led the CD3+CD56-NKG2C+ fraction.

The chain uses TRBV7-2 and TRBJ1-1. Sequencing input: blood T cells: a sorted CD56 or NKG2C T cell subset, CD4+ or CD8+ T cells, or bulk PBMC T cells (not recorded which). The sequence was collected from a woman between 18 and 70 years old in good health. CDR3 residues: CASSFMGYTEAFF.